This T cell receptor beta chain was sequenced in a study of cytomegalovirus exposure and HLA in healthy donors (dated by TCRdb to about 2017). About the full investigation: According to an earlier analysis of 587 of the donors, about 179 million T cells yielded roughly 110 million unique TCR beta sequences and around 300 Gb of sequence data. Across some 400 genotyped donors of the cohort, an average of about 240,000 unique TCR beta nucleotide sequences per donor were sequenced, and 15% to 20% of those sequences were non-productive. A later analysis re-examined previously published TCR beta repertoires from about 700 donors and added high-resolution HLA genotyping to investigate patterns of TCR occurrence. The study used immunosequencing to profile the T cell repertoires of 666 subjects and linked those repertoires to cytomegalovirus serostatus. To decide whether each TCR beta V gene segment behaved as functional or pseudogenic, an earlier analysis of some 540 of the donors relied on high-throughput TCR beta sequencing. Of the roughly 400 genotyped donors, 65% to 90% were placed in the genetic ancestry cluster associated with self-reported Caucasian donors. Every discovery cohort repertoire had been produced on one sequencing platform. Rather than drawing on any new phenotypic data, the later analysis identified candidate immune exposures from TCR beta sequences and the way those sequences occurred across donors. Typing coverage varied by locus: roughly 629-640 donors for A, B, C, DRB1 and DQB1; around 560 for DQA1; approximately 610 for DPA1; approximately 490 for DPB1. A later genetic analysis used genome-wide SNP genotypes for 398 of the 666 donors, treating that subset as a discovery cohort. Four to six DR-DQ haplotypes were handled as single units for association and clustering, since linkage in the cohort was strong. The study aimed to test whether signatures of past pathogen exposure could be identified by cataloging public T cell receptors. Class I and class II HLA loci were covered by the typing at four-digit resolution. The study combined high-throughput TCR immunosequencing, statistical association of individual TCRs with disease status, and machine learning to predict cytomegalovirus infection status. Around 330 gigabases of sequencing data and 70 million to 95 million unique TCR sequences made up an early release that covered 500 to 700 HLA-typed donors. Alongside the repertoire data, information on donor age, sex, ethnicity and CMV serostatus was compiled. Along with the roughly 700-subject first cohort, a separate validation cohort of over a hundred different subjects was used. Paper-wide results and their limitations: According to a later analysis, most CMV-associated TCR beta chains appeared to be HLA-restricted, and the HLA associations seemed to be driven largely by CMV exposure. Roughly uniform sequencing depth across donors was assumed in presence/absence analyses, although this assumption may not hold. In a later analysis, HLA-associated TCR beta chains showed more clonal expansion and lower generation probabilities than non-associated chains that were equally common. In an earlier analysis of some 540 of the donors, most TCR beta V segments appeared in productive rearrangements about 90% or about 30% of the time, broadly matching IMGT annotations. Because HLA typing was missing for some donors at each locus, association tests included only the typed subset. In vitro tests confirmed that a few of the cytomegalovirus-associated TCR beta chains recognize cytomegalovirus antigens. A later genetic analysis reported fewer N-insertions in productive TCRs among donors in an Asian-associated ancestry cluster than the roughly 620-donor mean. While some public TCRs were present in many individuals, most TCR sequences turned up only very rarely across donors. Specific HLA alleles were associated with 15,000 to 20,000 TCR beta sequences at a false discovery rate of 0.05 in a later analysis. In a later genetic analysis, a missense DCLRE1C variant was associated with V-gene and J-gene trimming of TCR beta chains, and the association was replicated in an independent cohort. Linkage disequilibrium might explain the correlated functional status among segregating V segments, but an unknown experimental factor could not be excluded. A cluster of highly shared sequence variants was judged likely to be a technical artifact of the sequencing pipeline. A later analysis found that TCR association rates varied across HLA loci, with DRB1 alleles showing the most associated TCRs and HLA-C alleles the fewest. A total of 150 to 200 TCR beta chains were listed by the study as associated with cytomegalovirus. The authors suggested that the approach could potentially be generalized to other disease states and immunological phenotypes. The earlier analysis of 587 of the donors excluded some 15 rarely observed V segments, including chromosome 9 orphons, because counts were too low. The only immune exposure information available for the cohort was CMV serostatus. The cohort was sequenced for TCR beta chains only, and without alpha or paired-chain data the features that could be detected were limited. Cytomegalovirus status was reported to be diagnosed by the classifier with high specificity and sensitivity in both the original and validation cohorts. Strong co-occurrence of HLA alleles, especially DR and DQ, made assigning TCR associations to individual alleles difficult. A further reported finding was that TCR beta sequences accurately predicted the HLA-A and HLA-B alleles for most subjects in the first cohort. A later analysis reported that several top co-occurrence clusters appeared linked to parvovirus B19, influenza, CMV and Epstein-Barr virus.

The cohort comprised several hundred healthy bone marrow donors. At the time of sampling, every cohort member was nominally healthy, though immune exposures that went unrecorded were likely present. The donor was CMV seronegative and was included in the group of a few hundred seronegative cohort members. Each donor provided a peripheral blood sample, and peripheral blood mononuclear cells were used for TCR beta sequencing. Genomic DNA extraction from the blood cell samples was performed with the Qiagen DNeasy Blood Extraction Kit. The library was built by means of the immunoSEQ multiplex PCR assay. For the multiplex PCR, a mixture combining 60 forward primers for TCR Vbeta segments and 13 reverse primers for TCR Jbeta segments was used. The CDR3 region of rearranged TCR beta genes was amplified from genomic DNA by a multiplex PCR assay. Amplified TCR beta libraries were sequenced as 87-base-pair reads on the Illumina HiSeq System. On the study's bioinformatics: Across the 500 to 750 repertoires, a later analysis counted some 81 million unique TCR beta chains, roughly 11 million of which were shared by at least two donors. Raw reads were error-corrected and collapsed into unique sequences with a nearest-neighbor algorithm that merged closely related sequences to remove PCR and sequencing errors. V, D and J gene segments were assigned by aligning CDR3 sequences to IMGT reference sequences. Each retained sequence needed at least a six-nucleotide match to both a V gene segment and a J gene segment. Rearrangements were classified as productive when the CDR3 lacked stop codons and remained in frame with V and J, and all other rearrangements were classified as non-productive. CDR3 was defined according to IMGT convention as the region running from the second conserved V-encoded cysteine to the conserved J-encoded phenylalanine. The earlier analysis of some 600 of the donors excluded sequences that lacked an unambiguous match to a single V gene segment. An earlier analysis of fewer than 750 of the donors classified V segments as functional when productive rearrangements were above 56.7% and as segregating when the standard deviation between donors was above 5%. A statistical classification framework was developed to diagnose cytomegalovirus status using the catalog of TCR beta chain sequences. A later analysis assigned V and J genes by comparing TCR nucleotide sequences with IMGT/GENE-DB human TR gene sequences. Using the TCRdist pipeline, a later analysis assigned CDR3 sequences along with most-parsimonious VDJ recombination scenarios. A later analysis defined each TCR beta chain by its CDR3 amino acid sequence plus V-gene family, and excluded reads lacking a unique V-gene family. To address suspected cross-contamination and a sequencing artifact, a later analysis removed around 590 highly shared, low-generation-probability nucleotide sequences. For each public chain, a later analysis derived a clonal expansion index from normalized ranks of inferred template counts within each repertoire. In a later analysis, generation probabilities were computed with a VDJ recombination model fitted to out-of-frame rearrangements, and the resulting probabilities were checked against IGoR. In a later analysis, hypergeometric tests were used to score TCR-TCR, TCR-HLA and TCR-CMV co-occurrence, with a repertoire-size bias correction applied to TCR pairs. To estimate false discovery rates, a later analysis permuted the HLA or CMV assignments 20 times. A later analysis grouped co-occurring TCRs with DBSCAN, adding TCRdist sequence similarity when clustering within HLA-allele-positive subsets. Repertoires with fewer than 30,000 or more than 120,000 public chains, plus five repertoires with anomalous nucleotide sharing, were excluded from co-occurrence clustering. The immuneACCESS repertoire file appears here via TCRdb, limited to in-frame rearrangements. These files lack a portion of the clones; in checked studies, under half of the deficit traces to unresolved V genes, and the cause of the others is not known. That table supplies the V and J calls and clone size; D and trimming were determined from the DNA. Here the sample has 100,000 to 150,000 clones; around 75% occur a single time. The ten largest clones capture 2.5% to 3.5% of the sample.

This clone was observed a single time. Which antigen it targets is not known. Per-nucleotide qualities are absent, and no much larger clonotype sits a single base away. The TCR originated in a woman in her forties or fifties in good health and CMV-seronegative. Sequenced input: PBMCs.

For the CDR3, the sequence is CASKAEDLVGTQYF. Here is the DNA: TGTGCCAGCAAGGCGGAAGACTTGGTCGGGACCCAGTACTTC. The chain is encoded by TRBV9 joined to TRBJ2-5, with the D segment identity uncertain. The CDR3, from cysteine to phenylalanine, totals 14 residues. Only the CDR3 DNA is retained, 42 bases long and in frame from the first base. From a lookup of the germline V gene, CDR1 and CDR2 are SGDLS and YYNGEE. Trimming takes 6 bases from V and 7 bases from J, and the germline ends sit 19 bases apart.